The sequence of this TCR beta chain was determined in a study of CD8 T cells in ankylosing spondylitis. Broader study findings: A TCR beta motif made of fewer than ten highly homologous variants seemed typical of ankylosing spondylitis blood.

TCRdb reprocessed the 5' RACE reads with MiXCR, giving one entry per CDR3 protein. The sample contains hundreds of thousands of distinct CDR3 sequences, about 11% of which appear only once. This clonotype has ten or more counts. Antigen unknown. The TCR was taken from a male donor with ankylosing spondylitis. What was sequenced was blood, either unsorted or a sorted T cell fraction (not recorded which).

CDR3 protein: CASSYYRDTEAFF. CDR3 sequence (DNA): TGTGCCAGCAGTTACTACCGGGACACTGAAGCTTTCTTT. J is TRBJ1-1 and V is TRBV6-6; D unresolved. Trimming stripped 1 base from V and 3 bases from J, with 6 bases between. This CDR3 has 13 residues. Per the germline V gene, CDR1 is MNHNY and CDR2 is SVGAGI (reference sequence).